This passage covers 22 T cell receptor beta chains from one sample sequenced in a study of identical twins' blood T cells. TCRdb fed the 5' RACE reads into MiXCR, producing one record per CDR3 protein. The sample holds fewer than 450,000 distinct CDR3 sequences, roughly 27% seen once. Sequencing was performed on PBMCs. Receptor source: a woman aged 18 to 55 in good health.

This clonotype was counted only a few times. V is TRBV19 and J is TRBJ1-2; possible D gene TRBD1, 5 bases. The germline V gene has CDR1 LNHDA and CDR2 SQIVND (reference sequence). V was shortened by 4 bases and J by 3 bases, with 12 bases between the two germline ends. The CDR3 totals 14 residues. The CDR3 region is CASSNGGPHYGYTF. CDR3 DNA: TGTGCCAGTAGTAACGGGGGACCGCACTATGGCTACACCTTC.

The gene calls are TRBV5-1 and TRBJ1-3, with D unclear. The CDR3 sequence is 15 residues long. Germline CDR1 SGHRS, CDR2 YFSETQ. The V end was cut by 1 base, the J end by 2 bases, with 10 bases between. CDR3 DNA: TGCGCCAGCAGCTTGTTCCCGGGTCCTGGAAACACCATATATTTT. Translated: CASSLFPGPGNTIYF.

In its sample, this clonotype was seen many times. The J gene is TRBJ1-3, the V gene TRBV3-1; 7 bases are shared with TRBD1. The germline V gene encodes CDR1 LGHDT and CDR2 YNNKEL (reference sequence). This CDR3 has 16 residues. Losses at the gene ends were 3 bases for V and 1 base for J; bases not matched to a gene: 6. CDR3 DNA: TGTGCCAGCAGCCATATGAACAGGGGTTCTGGAAACACCATATATTTT. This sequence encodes CASSHMNRGSGNTIYF.

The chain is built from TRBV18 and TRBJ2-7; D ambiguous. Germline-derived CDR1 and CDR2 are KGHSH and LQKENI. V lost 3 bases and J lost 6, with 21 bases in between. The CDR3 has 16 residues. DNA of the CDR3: TGTGCCAGCTCACCTAATCGGTTTCCCCTGGTGGGCGAGCAGTACTTC. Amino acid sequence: CASSPNRFPLVGEQYF.

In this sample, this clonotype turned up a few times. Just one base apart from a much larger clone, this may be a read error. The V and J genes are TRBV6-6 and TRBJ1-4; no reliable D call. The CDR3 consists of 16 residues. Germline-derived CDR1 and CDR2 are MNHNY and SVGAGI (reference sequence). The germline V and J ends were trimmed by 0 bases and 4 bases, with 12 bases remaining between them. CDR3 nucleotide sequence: TGTGCCAGCAGTTACTCGGCGGAGGGAAGTAATGAAAAACTGTTTTTT. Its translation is CASSYSAEGSNEKLFF.

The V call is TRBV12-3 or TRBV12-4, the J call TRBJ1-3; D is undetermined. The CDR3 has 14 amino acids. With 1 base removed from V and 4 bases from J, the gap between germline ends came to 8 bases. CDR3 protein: CASSLGPPGNTIYF. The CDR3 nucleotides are TGTGCCAGCAGTTTAGGGCCCCCAGGAAACACCATATATTTT.

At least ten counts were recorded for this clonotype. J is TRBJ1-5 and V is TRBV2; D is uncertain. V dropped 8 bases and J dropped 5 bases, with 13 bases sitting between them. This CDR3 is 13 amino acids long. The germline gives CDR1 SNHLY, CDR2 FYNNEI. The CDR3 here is CASSKGDDQPQHF. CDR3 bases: TGTGCCAGCTCCAAGGGAGACGATCAGCCCCAGCATTTT.

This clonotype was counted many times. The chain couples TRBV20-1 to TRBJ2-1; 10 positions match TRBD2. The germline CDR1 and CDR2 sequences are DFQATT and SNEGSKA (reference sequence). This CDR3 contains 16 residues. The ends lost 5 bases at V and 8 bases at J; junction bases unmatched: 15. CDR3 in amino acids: CSAPKRAGGPTHEQFF. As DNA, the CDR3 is TGCAGTGCTCCGAAGAGAGCGGGAGGGCCGACGCATGAGCAGTTCTTC.

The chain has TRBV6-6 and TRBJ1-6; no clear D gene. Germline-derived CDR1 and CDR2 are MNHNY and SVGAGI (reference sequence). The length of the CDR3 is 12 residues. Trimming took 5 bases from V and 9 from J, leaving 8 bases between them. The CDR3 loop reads CASSRDSSPLHF. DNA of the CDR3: TGTGCCAGCAGTCGGGATTCTTCACCCCTCCACTTT.

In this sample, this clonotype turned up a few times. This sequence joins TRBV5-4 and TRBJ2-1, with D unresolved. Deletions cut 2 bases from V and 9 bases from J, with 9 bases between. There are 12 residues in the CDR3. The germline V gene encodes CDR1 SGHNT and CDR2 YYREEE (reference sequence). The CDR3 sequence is CASSLSFGEQFF. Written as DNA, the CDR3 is TGTGCCAGCAGCTTAAGCTTTGGTGAGCAGTTCTTC.

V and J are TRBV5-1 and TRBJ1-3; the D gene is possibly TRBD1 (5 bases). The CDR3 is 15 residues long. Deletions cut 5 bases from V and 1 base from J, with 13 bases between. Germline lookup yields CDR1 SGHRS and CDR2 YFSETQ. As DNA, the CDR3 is TGCGCCAGCAGAAACTCAGGGAGTTCTGGAAACACCATATATTTT. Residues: CASRNSGSSGNTIYF.

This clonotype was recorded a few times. The CDR3 DNA is TGTGCCAGTCAATACCGGGACCTCTATGGCTACACCTTC. Translated: CASQYRDLYGYTF. V and J are TRBV19 and TRBJ1-2; D is possibly TRBD1 (5 bases). Germline V CDR1 and CDR2: LNHDA, SQIVND (reference sequence). V was pared by 8 bases and J by 4 bases, with 14 bases between. The CDR3 is 13 residues long.

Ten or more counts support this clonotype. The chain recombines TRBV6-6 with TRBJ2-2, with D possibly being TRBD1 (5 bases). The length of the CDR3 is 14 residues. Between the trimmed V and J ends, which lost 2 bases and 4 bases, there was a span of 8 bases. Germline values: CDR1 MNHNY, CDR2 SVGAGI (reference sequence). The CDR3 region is CASSYRGFTGELFF. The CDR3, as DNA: TGTGCCAGCAGTTACAGGGGATTCACCGGGGAGCTGTTTTTT.

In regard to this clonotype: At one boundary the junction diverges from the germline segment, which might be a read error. DNA for the CDR3: TGCAGCGTTAGACAGGACCAAGAGGCCCAGTACTTC. It is translated as CSVRQDQEAQYF. The chain links TRBV29-1 to TRBJ2-5, with a weak D call TRBD1 (6 bases). In germline, CDR1 is SQVTM, CDR2 ANQGSEA. This CDR3 has 12 residues. Filled out from reference TRBV29-1 and TRBJ2-5, the complete variable domain reads SAVISQKPSRDICQRGTSLTIQCQVDSQVTMMFWYRQQPGQSLTLIATANQGSEATYESGFVIDKFPISRPNLTFSTLTVSNMSPEDSSIYLCSVRQDQEAQYFGPGTRLLVL.

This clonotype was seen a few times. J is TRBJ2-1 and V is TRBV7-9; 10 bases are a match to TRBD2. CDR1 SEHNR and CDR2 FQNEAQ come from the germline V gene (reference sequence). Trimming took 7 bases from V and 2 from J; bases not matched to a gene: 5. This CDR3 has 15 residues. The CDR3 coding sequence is TGTGCCAGCACCGGACTAGCGGACGCCTACAATGAGCAGTTCTTC. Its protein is CASTGLADAYNEQFF.

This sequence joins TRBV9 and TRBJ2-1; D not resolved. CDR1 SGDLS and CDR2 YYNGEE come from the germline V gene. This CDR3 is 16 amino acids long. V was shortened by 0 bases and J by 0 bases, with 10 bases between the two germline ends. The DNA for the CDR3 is TGTGCCAGCAGCGTAGTAGCCCAAAGCTCCTACAATGAGCAGTTCTTC. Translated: CASSVVAQSSYNEQFF.

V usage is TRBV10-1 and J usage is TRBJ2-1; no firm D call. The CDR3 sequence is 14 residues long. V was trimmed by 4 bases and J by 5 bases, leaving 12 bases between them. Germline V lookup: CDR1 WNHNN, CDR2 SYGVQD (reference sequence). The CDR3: CASSGLVQNNEQFF. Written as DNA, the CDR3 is TGCGCCAGCAGTGGTCTAGTCCAGAACAATGAGCAGTTCTTC.

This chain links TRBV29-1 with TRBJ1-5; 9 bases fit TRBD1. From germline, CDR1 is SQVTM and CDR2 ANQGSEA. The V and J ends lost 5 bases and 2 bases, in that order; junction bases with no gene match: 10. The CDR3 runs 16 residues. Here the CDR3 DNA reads TGCAGCGTTAAGAGGGACAGGGTGACAGGCAATCAGCCCCAGCATTTT. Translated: CSVKRDRVTGNQPQHF.

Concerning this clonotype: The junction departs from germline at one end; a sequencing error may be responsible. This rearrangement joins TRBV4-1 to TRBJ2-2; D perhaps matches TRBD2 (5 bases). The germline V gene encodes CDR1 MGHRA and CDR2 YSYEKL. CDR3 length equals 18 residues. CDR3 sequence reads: CASNQDYGGTRVTGELFF. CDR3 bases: TGCGCCAGCAACCAAGATTACGGCGGAACTAGAGTAACCGGGGAGCTGTTTTTT.

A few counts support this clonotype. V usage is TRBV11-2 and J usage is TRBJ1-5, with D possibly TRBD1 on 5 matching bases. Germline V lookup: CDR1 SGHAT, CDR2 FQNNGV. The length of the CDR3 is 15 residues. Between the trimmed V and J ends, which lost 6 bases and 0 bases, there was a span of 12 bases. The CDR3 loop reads CASRKGTHSNQPQHF. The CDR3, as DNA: TGTGCCAGCAGGAAGGGGACTCATAGCAATCAGCCCCAGCATTTT. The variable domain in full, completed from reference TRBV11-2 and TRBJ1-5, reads EAGVAQSPRYKIIEKRQSVAFWCNPISGHATLYWYQQILGQGPKLLIQFQNNGVVDDSQLPKDRFSAERLKGVDSTLKIQPAKLEDSAVYLCASRKGTHSNQPQHFGDGTRLSIL.

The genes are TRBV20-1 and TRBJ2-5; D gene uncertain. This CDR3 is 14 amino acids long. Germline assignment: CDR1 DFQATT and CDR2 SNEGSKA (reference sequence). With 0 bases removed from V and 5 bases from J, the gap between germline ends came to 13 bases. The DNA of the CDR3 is TGCAGTGCTAGAGACACCCCGATCGTGGAGACCCAGTACTTC. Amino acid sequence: CSARDTPIVETQYF.

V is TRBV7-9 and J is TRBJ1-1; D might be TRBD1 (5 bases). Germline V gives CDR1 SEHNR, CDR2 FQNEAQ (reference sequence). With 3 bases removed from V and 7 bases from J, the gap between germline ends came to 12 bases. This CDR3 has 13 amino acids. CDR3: CASSLGVGFEAFF. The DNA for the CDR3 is TGTGCCAGCAGCTTGGGGGTAGGATTTGAAGCTTTCTTT.